The source of this TCR beta chain is a study of cytomegalovirus exposure and HLA in healthy donors. In the PCR, 60 Vbeta and 13 Jbeta primers were used. TCRdb's copy holds only in-frame clones and misses some; the assay was immunoSEQ multiplex PCR. The sample shows tens of thousands of clones, almost 80% of them seen only once. Nominally healthy donors were sampled, though unrecorded immune exposures were likely. CDR1 and CDR2 (germline): SQVTM, ANQGSEA. The trim removed 4 bases at V and 1 base at J, leaving 2 bases unmatched. The CDR3 runs to 13 residues. V gene TRBV29-1 combines with J gene TRBJ1-1; 8 nucleotides agree with TRBD1. This clonotype originated in a female donor in good health and CMV-seronegative. The sequenced material came from PBMCs. The CDR3, as DNA: TGCAGCGTTGCAGGGGGCAGGAACACTGAAGCTTTCTTT. The encoded protein is CSVAGGRNTEAFF.